One and the same sample provided the 16 T cell receptor beta chains below, sequenced in a study of blood T cells in healthy people across ages. For the second PCR, which ran for about 6 to 12 cycles, a sample-barcoded 5' primer and a J-beta primer mix were used. In TCRdb, the 5' RACE reads were re-called with MiXCR into one record per CDR3 protein. This table holds some 1,800,000 distinct CDR3 sequences, about two fifths found once. The sample was blood. The receptors were sampled from a human donor in good health.

This clonotype has ten or more counts. The chain combines TRBV7-2 with TRBJ2-3; D is undetermined. With 5 bases removed from V and 1 base from J, the gap between germline ends came to 10 bases. The germline gives CDR1 SGHTA, CDR2 FQGNSA. The CDR3 is made up of 14 amino acids. The CDR3 DNA sequence: TGTGCCAGCAGCGTTGGTTCCGGCACAGATACGCAGTATTTT. Amino acids: CASSVGSGTDTQYF.

The rearrangement links TRBV15 to TRBJ2-1, with D possibly being TRBD2 (5 bases). CDR1 and CDR2 (germline): LNHNV, YYDKDF (reference sequence). The V end was cut by 4 bases, the J end by 8 bases, with 21 bases between. CDR3 length: 16 residues. The CDR3 nucleotides are TGTGCCACCAGCATCCAATCCCCTTCAGAGGGCGATGAGCAGTTCTTC. It is translated as CATSIQSPSEGDEQFF. Using reference TRBV15 and TRBJ2-1 for the parts outside the CDR3, the full variable domain is DAMVIQNPRYQVTQFGKPVTLSCSQTLNHNVMYWYQQKSSQAPKLLFHYYDKDFNNEADTPDNFQSRRPNTSFCFLDIRSPGLGDTAMYLCATSIQSPSEGDEQFFGPGTRLTVL.

The sample holds a few counts of this clonotype. The rearrangement joins TRBV7-3 to TRBJ1-2, with D perhaps TRBD1 (5 bases). The V end was cut by 5 bases, the J end by 8 bases, with 15 bases between. Germline CDR1 SGHTA, CDR2 FQGTGA. The CDR3 has 13 amino acids. DNA of the CDR3: TGTGCCAGCAGCACCTCCGAAGGGGCGGGCTACACCTTC. It yields the protein CASSTSEGAGYTF.

A single count supports this clonotype. The CDR3 sequence: CSARGNTGSSYNEQFF. The CDR3 DNA sequence: TGCAGTGCTAGAGGGAATACAGGGAGCTCCTACAATGAGCAGTTCTTC. The chain links TRBV20-1 to TRBJ2-1; a possible D gene is TRBD1 (6 bases). Trimming took off 1 base at V and 0 bases at J, with 13 bases between the two ends. The CDR3 totals 16 residues. CDR1 DFQATT and CDR2 SNEGSKA come from the germline V gene (reference sequence).

The CDR3 is CATSILASTQETQYF. CDR3 DNA sequence: TGTGCCACCAGCATCTTGGCAAGCACCCAAGAGACCCAGTACTTC. V and J are TRBV15 and TRBJ2-5; D call uncertain. The V gene's germline CDR1 is LNHNV and CDR2 YYDKDF (reference sequence). V was pared by 4 bases and J by 1 base, with 13 bases between. The CDR3 loop spans 15 amino acids. Full variable domain (rest looked up from reference TRBV15 and TRBJ2-5): DAMVIQNPRYQVTQFGKPVTLSCSQTLNHNVMYWYQQKSSQAPKLLFHYYDKDFNNEADTPDNFQSRRPNTSFCFLDIRSPGLGDTAMYLCATSILASTQETQYFGPGTRLLVL.

The chain recombines TRBV20-1 with TRBJ1-5, with a tentative D call TRBD1 (5 bases). Trimming left V 6 bases short and J 7 bases short, with 16 bases between. This CDR3 comprises 13 residues. Germline V gene lookup returns CDR1 DFQATT and CDR2 SNEGSKA (reference sequence). The CDR3 DNA reads TGCAGTGCCGCCCGCGACGGGGACCAGCCCCAGCATTTT. Its translation is CSAARDGDQPQHF.

This clonotype showed up just a few times. The J gene is TRBJ2-1, the V gene TRBV5-6; 9 bases align to TRBD1. The CDR3 is 17 residues long. Germline lookup yields CDR1 SGHDT and CDR2 YYEEEE. The V and J ends lost 3 bases and 4 bases, in that order; junction bases with no gene match: 11. The CDR3 sequence is CASSSSFGTGWYNEQFF. For the CDR3, the DNA is TGTGCCAGCAGCTCTTCTTTTGGGACAGGGTGGTACAATGAGCAGTTCTTC.

The chain carries TRBV13 and TRBJ1-4; D remains unclear. Germline CDR1 PRHDT, CDR2 FYEKMQ (reference sequence). The CDR3 totals 15 residues. V was shortened by 4 bases and J by 7 bases, with 16 bases between the two germline ends. CDR3 sequence: CASSYTGEGVEKLFF. The CDR3 DNA sequence: TGTGCCAGCAGCTACACCGGGGAGGGCGTTGAAAAACTGTTTTTT.

This clonotype showed up just a few times. This rearrangement joins TRBV24-1 to TRBJ2-3, with 7 bases identical to TRBD2. Unmatched junction bases numbered 14, after V lost 3 bases and J lost 0 bases. CDR3 length: 19 residues. CDR1 is KGHDR and CDR2 is SFDVKD in the germline V gene. CDR3 coding DNA: TGTGCCACCAGTGATCCAAACTGGCCTCTAGCGGAAAGCACAGATACGCAGTATTTT. It codes for CATSDPNWPLAESTDTQYF.

This clonotype was counted at least ten times. The gene calls are TRBV7-9 and TRBJ1-2; unclear D gene. The CDR3 totals 12 residues. Trimming took 3 bases from V and 4 from J, leaving 6 bases between them. Germline loops: CDR1 SEHNR, CDR2 FQNEAQ (reference sequence). For the CDR3, the DNA is TGTGCCAGCAGCTTGGAAGCCTATGGCTACACCTTC. Protein sequence: CASSLEAYGYTF. The whole variable domain, remainder taken from reference TRBV7-9 and TRBJ1-2, is DTGVSQNPRHKITKRGQNVTFRCDPISEHNRLYWYRQTLGQGPEFLTYFQNEAQLEKSRLLSDRFSAERPKGSFSTLEIQRTEQGDSAMYLCASSLEAYGYTFGSGTRLTVV.

CDR3 sequence reads: CASSPGRATEAFF. CDR3 in DNA: TGTGCCAGCAGCCCCGGCAGGGCCACTGAAGCTTTCTTT. The chain combines TRBV6-5 with TRBJ1-1; D may be TRBD1 (5 bases). The CDR3 has 13 amino acids. From germline, CDR1 is MNHEY and CDR2 SVGAGI. Trimming removed 6 bases at V and 4 bases at J, with 12 bases between.

This clonotype showed up just a few times. This chain uses TRBV15 with TRBJ1-5; 10 bases map to TRBD1. J gave up 0 bases and V 6 bases, and 8 bases lay outside the gene matches. CDR1 and CDR2 from the germline V gene are LNHNV and YYDKDF (reference sequence). The CDR3 contains 17 residues. The CDR3 region has the DNA TGTGCCACCAGGGAGGACAGGGGGAGATATAGCAATCAGCCCCAGCATTTT. Translated, it gives CATREDRGRYSNQPQHF.

This chain joins TRBV4-3 and TRBJ2-3; TRBD1 matches 7 bases. Germline loops: CDR1 LGHNA, CDR2 YSLEER. V shed 1 base and J 1 base; nucleotides not matched to a gene: 8. The CDR3 contains 17 residues. CDR3 sequence (DNA): TGCGCCAGCAGCCAAGTTTCCAGGGACAGACGCACAGATACGCAGTATTTT. Its translation is CASSQVSRDRRTDTQYF.

The V and J genes are TRBV5-1 and TRBJ2-5, with unresolved D. The ends were cut back, 2 bases at V and 0 bases at J, with 17 bases in the middle. Per germline, CDR1 SGHRS and CDR2 YFSETQ. The CDR3 sequence is 17 residues long. The CDR3 DNA reads TGCGCCAGCAGCTTAAGGGTGACCCAACGGTACCAAGAGACCCAGTACTTC. It encodes CASSLRVTQRYQETQYF.

This rearrangement joins TRBV4-2 to TRBJ2-5; 9 positions agree with TRBD2. The germline gives CDR1 LGHNA, CDR2 YNFKEQ. The V and J ends lost 1 base and 3 bases, in that order; junction bases with no gene match: 3. CDR3 length equals 15 residues. The CDR3 loop is CASSQGQRGEETQYF. The CDR3 DNA reads TGTGCCAGCAGCCAAGGGCAGCGGGGGGAAGAGACCCAGTACTTC.

The chain has TRBV20-1 and TRBJ2-1, with 9 bases fitting TRBD2. CDR3 size: 18 residues. Losses at the gene ends were 0 bases for V and 0 bases for J; bases not matched to a gene: 9. Germline-derived CDR1 and CDR2 are DFQATT and SNEGSKA (reference sequence). The CDR3 region has the DNA TGCAGTGCTAGAGAGCTAGCGGGATCCCCCCGCTCCTACAATGAGCAGTTCTTC. Amino acid sequence: CSARELAGSPRSYNEQFF.